This T cell receptor (beta chain) was sequenced during a study of blood T cells in healthy people across ages. A J-beta primer mix and a sample-barcoded 5' primer were used in a second PCR of roughly 7 to 12 cycles. TCRdb re-derived calls from the 5' RACE reads in MiXCR, one entry per CDR3 protein. The data hold 550,000 to 700,000 distinct CDR3 sequences, with about 26% observed a single time. With respect to this clonotype: Relative to the germline gene, one junction end is altered; a read error may explain this.

There are 13 residues in the CDR3. The germline CDR1 and CDR2 sequences are LNHDA and SQIVND (reference sequence). The rearrangement links TRBV19 to TRBJ1-2, with D tentatively TRBD1 (5 bases). The sequence came from a woman aged 65 to 85 in good health. Sequenced: blood. The CDR3 protein is CASRIGVRYGYTF. The CDR3 DNA is TGTGCCAGTAGAATAGGGGTCCGCTATGGCTACACCTTC. Drawing the rest from reference TRBV19 and TRBJ1-2, the complete variable domain is DGGITQSPKYLFRKEGQNVTLSCEQNLNHDAMYWYRQDPGQGLRLIYYSQIVNDFQKGDIAEGYSVSREKKESFPLTVTSAQKNPTAFYLCASRIGVRYGYTFGSGTRLTVV.